Presented here are 17 T cell receptor beta chains from one specimen sequenced in a study of T-cell memory formation after mild COVID-19. In TCRdb, the 5' RACE reads were re-called with MiXCR into one record per CDR3 protein. The top ten hold about 15% of the sample, which has some 120,000 distinct CDR3 sequences, more than 15% seen once. Material for sequencing was PBMCs or a T cell subset sorted from them (not recorded which). Source of these receptors: an adult woman who had mild COVID-19 (a few samples of this study predate the infection). Cell type and time point are not known.

The chain carries TRBV20-1 and TRBJ1-5; 8 nucleotides match TRBD1. V lost 6 bases, J lost 0 bases, and 16 bases stayed unmatched. This CDR3 contains 18 residues. The germline CDR1 and CDR2 sequences are DFQATT and SNEGSKA (reference sequence). CDR3 bases: TGCAGTGCCACCGTCGGGTTGGGACAGGTAAATAGCAATCAGCCCCAGCATTTT. Amino acid sequence: CSATVGLGQVNSNQPQHF.

This clonotype appeared a few times. The chain recombines TRBV29-1 with TRBJ1-2, with 7 bases matching TRBD1. This CDR3 has 11 residues. Looked up from germline, CDR1 is SQVTM and CDR2 is ANQGSEA. V lost 3 bases and J lost 8; bases outside the gene matches: 3. In DNA, the CDR3 is TGCAGCGTTGAGAGGGACAGCGGCTACACCTTC. Protein product: CSVERDSGYTF.

The chain uses TRBV12-3 or TRBV12-4 and TRBJ2-2, with D hard to call. The CDR3 is made up of 15 amino acids. Trimming removed 3 bases at V and 4 bases at J, with 12 bases between. The CDR3 region has the DNA TGTGCCAGCAGTTTCGGGCAGGTTATCACCGGGGAGCTGTTTTTT. Amino acids: CASSFGQVITGELFF.

This CDR3 is CASSLSSGGALDEQFF. The CDR3 DNA reads TGTGCCAGCAGTCTTTCTAGCGGGGGGGCGTTGGATGAGCAGTTCTTC. The chain carries TRBV6-1 and TRBJ2-1; 12 nucleotides match TRBD2. Losses at the gene ends were 5 bases for V and 8 bases for J; bases not matched to a gene: 10. The CDR3 consists of 16 residues. CDR1 and CDR2 (germline): MNHNS, SASEGT.

The V call is TRBV7-9, the J call TRBJ2-3, with D unresolved. The CDR3 is 11 residues long. V dropped 7 bases and J dropped 5 bases, with 7 bases sitting between them. Germline CDR1 SEHNR, CDR2 FQNEAQ (reference sequence). The CDR3 loop is CASNGRDTQYF. The CDR3 DNA follows: TGTGCCAGCAACGGACGAGATACGCAGTATTTT.

About this clonotype: An end of the junction differs from the germline gene, which may be a read error. The rearrangement links TRBV9 to TRBJ2-3; D possibly corresponds to TRBD1 (6 bases). Germline lookup yields CDR1 SGDLS and CDR2 YYNGEE. The CDR3 is made up of 15 amino acids. CDR3 DNA sequence: TGTTCCAGCAGCGTAGGGGGTTATAGCACAGATACGCAGTATTTT. Protein product: CSSSVGGYSTDTQYF.

The chain recombines TRBV9 with TRBJ2-1; 9 nucleotides match TRBD2. The CDR3 sequence is 16 residues long. The V and J ends lost 3 bases and 5 bases, in that order; junction bases with no gene match: 9. Germline assignment: CDR1 SGDLS and CDR2 YYNGEE. The CDR3 loop is CASSGIAGAANNEQFF. CDR3 nucleotides: TGTGCCAGCAGCGGTATAGCGGGGGCCGCCAACAATGAGCAGTTCTTC.

The chain links TRBV10-3 to TRBJ2-7; perhaps TRBD2 as D (5 bases). There are 15 residues in the CDR3. The germline V gene encodes CDR1 ENHRY and CDR2 SYGVKD. Trimming cost V 8 bases and J 0 bases, with 17 bases left between them. CDR3 loop: CAIGVDGLTSYEQYF. CDR3 DNA sequence: TGTGCCATCGGTGTCGACGGACTCACCTCCTACGAGCAGTACTTC.

V is TRBV2 and J is TRBJ2-1; either TRBD1 or TRBD2 may fit D (5 bases each). Trimming cost V 6 bases and J 12 bases, with 21 bases left between them. The CDR3 length is 14 residues. CDR1 and CDR2 from the germline V gene are SNHLY and FYNNEI. CDR3 bases: TGTGCCAGCAGGCTCGGGGCTACAATGAGTAGGCAGTTCTTC. Translating it yields CASRLGATMSRQFF.

The rearrangement links TRBV19 to TRBJ1-1; D is uncertain. This CDR3 contains 13 residues. The V end was cut by 3 bases, the J end by 1 base, with 6 bases between. Germline CDR1 is LNHDA and CDR2 is SQIVND (reference sequence). Here the CDR3 DNA reads TGTGCCAGTAGTATTTGGCAGAACACTGAAGCTTTCTTT. This encodes CASSIWQNTEAFF.

The chain employs TRBV9 and TRBJ1-2; D perhaps matches TRBD1 (6 bases). V dropped 1 base and J dropped 6 bases, with 13 bases sitting between them. Germline values: CDR1 SGDLS, CDR2 YYNGEE. The CDR3 totals 14 residues. The CDR3 coding sequence is TGTGCCAGCAGCGTATCCCCGGGGGGGCATGGCTACACCTTC. Its protein product is CASSVSPGGHGYTF.

This chain links TRBV4-2 with TRBJ1-2; D gene ambiguous. The CDR3 sequence is 13 residues long. V lost 4 bases, J lost 5 bases, and 11 bases lay in between. Germline V CDR1 and CDR2: LGHNA, YNFKEQ. The chain's CDR3 is CASSPAQNYGYTF. In DNA, the CDR3 is TGTGCCAGCAGCCCTGCTCAGAATTATGGCTACACCTTC.

This clonotype was seen more than once but under ten times. The chain has TRBV6-6 and TRBJ1-1; D perhaps matches TRBD1 (6 bases). V was shortened by 2 bases and J by 8 bases, with 12 bases between the two germline ends. CDR1 and CDR2 from the germline V gene are MNHNY and SVGAGI (reference sequence). This CDR3 has 13 residues. As DNA, the CDR3 is TGTGCCAGCAGTTACCGGGGGGCGGCAGAAGCTTTCTTT. It codes for CASSYRGAAEAFF.

This clonotype was found a few times. The rearrangement uses TRBV7-2 and TRBJ2-3, with D unclear. The CDR3 runs 13 residues. Germline V gene lookup returns CDR1 SGHTA and CDR2 FQGNSA. V was clipped by 7 bases and J by 0 bases, with 8 bases between them. The CDR3 region has the DNA TGTGCCAGCAAACCCCCTAGCACAGATACGCAGTATTTT. Its translation is CASKPPSTDTQYF.

This sequence joins TRBV2 and TRBJ1-4; D is unclear. This CDR3 spans 15 amino acids. In germline, CDR1 is SNHLY, CDR2 FYNNEI. Trimming cost V 11 bases and J 0 bases, with 16 bases left between them. Here the CDR3 reads CAAARIFATNEKLFF. The CDR3, as DNA: TGTGCCGCTGCTAGGATCTTCGCAACTAATGAAAAACTGTTTTTT.

The table lists this clonotype with a few counts. The J gene is TRBJ1-2, the V gene TRBV20-1; TRBD1 aligns across 9 bases. The ends lost 6 bases at V and 7 bases at J; junction bases unmatched: 9. From germline, CDR1 is DFQATT and CDR2 SNEGSKA (reference sequence). The CDR3 runs 13 residues. For the CDR3, the DNA is TGCAGTGCCATCCGGGACAGGGCTGCTGGCTACACCTTC. Its translation: CSAIRDRAAGYTF.

This clonotype appeared a few times. The chain carries TRBV9 and TRBJ2-3; D is undetermined. The CDR3 has 15 residues. V gave up 0 bases and J gave up 6 bases, with 14 bases separating them. The germline gives CDR1 SGDLS, CDR2 YYNGEE. The CDR3 spells CASSVGSQPTDTQYF. The DNA of the CDR3 is TGTGCCAGCAGCGTAGGGTCTCAACCCACGGATACGCAGTATTTT.